The table lists the clone carrying this T cell receptor (beta chain) with a few counts. Its antigen is not known. Trimming left V 5 bases short and J 5 bases short, with 6 bases between. The CDR3 is 11 residues long. CDR1 is DFQATT and CDR2 is SNEGSKA in the germline V gene (reference sequence). The data stem from a study of CD8 T cells in ankylosing spondylitis. Whole-study results and caveats: What appeared characteristic of ankylosing spondylitis blood was a TCR beta motif of several highly homologous variants. Reportedly, disease-linked clones are significantly enriched in ankylosing spondylitis patients' matched synovial fluid. Relatively scarce in peripheral blood, disease-linked clones were CD8+. Prior literature has documented some motif variants in synovial fluid and blood from reactive arthritis.

It was by quantitative 5'-RACE with molecular barcodes that TCR beta libraries were made. MiXCR, applied by TCRdb to the 5' RACE reads, yields one record per CDR3 protein. Among more than 300,000 distinct CDR3 sequences, 6.5% to 10% were seen once, and the ten largest hold roughly 14%. Sequencing was performed on blood, either unsorted or a sorted T cell fraction (not recorded which). The sequence derives from a male donor with ankylosing spondylitis. This chain uses TRBV20-1 with TRBJ1-4; D is ambiguous. The CDR3 region is CSADPNEKLFF. As DNA, the CDR3 is TGCAGTGCTGACCCCAATGAAAAACTGTTTTTT.